The entry below gives a single TCR beta chain sequence along with its context. The target of this receptor is not known. The input lacks base qualities; no much larger clone sits a single base away. The trial excluded patients who had a history of autoimmune disease or who were on systemic immunosuppression. In every dose cohort, peripheral blood was drawn for TCR sequencing at baseline, cycle 4 day 1, and cycle 7 day 1. Samples came from an open-label, multicenter, first-in-human phase I dose-escalation trial of ivuxolimab. Adults with locally advanced or metastatic melanoma, renal cell carcinoma, hepatocellular carcinoma or head and neck squamous cell carcinoma were enrolled in the trial. Before TCR sequencing, CD4+ T cells and CD8+ T cells were sorted from peripheral blood as separate populations. For sequencing of the TCRbeta CDR3 region, genomic DNA was extracted from the sorted cells. The immunoSEQ Assay was used to sequence the TCRbeta CDR3 regions. TCRdb provides this immuneACCESS table in a form limited to in-frame rearrangements. Some clones are lacking; in checked studies, under half of them reflect an unresolved V gene, and why the rest are absent is not known. Across this sample there are about 55,000 clones, with around 85% seen only once. The top ten clones comprise roughly 13% of the sample.

This specimen belongs to a study of OX40 agonist ivuxolimab in advanced cancers. Study-level background: The costimulatory receptor OX40 (CD134) was targeted by ivuxolimab, a fully human IgG2 agonistic monoclonal antibody. Intravenous ivuxolimab was administered to patients every 2 weeks at six dose levels: 0.01, 0.1, 0.3, 1.5, 3 and 10 mg/kg. Of the approximately 50 patients in dose escalation, 19 had hepatocellular carcinoma, roughly 15 had melanoma, 9 had renal cell carcinoma and 9 had head and neck cancer. In the dose-escalation cohort, around four fifths of patients were male, and the mean age was approximately 60 years with a range of about 20 to 80. Patients were allowed to have had prior anti-PD-1, anti-PD-L1 or anti-CTLA-4 therapy, and around two fifths of the dose-escalation patients had been treated with checkpoint inhibitors. Partial responses occurred in three dose-escalation patients: two with cutaneous melanoma and one with hepatocellular carcinoma. The purpose of peripheral TCRbeta sequencing was to test whether ivuxolimab changed TCR sequence diversity and led to clonal T-cell expansion. The paper covers the monotherapy dose-escalation part of the phase I ivuxolimab trial, which included N of about 50 patients.

Study-level results and caveats: The antigen specificity of the clonally expanded peripheral T cells was not determined. Low levels of normalized T-cell clonal expansion were also shown by some nonresponding patients. At doses of 0.1 to 3.0 mg/kg, clonal expansion of both CD4+ and CD8+ T cells in blood was seen between baseline and week 6. Partial responders in the 0.1-3.0 mg/kg groups had among the lowest normalized peripheral clonal expansion, especially among CD8+ T cells. On average, CD8+ T cells showed more expanded clones than CD4+ T cells after ivuxolimab.

The germline V and J ends show losses of 8 bases and 2 bases respectively, and no gene match explains 15 bases of the junction. CDR1 and CDR2, per the germline V gene, are SGHAT and FQNNGV. The CDR3 holds 17 amino acids from the cysteine to the phenylalanine. The DNA shown is the 51-base CDR3, in frame from base 1. The receptor comes from an adult with an advanced solid tumor such as melanoma, head and neck, liver or kidney cancer. Material: CD4+ or CD8+ T cells sorted from blood, obtained in a trial of the OX40 agonist ivuxolimab. Recombination linked TRBV11-2 to TRBJ2-3, with 8 junctional bases fitting TRBD2. The nucleotides read TGTGCCAGCGGCGGGGGGTCTCGCCAAGGGTACACAGATACGCAGTATTTT. This gives the protein CASGGGSRQGYTDTQYF. Where the CDR3 stops, the reference TRBV11-2 and TRBJ2-3 genes take over; the full variable domain is EAGVAQSPRYKIIEKRQSVAFWCNPISGHATLYWYQQILGQGPKLLIQFQNNGVVDDSQLPKDRFSAERLKGVDSTLKIQPAKLEDSAVYLCASGGGSRQGYTDTQYFGPGTRLTVL.